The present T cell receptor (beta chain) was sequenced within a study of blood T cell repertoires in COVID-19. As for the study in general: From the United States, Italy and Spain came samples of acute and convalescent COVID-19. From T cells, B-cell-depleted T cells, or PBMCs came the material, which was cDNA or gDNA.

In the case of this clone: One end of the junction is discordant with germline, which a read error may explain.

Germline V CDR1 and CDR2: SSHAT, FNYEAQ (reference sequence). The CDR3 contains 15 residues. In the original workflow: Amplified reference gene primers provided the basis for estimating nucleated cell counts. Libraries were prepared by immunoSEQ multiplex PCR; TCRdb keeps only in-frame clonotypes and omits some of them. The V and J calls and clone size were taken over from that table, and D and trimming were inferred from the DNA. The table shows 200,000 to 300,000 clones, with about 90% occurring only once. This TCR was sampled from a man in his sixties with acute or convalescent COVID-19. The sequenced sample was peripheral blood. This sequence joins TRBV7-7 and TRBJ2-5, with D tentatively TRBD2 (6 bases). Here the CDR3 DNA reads TGTGCTAGCAGCCCCCCACCGGGAGACCCAGAGACCCAGTACTTC. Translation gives CASSPPPGDPETQYF.